This T cell receptor beta chain was recorded in a study of vaccination and CD4 T cells after COVID-19. General study points: Detection of a median roughly 85% of reactive clones in convalescent patients was confined to the period after vaccination.

The CDR3 is made up of 15 amino acids. The germline V and J ends were trimmed by 5 bases and 1 base, with 9 bases remaining between them. Germline CDR1 MNHNS, CDR2 SASEGT. In regard to this clonotype: Its antigen is unidentified.

Treatment meaning: roughly ten-day PBMC culture with coronavirus spike peptide pools or control peptides (ViraFEST assay). Expansion of antigen-specific T cells with peptide pools by ViraFEST preceded sequencing of TCRs. Peptide pools at around 10 ug/ml stimulated approximately 2 million PBMCs per well with 10 IU/ml IL-2. Cultured CD4+ T cells had their DNA profiled by the Oncomine TCR Beta short-read assay. The authors extracted genomic DNA from cultured CD4+ T cells. Each CDR3 protein is one row after TCRdb ran MiXCR on the PCR reads. This table has over 11,000 distinct CDR3 sequences, 20% to 25% appearing once.

The rearrangement joins TRBV6-1 to TRBJ1-6; D is ambiguous. The sequence came from a human donor with COVID-19. Sequencing used cultured CD4+ T cells from blood. CDR3 loop: CASSTPGSYNSPLHF. CDR3 nucleotides: TGTGCCAGCAGTACTCCTGGGTCCTATAATTCACCCCTCCACTTT.